Listed below are T cell receptor beta chains from one sample, sequenced in a study of blood T cell repertoires in COVID-19. The protocol was immunoSEQ multiplex PCR, while the TCRdb copy is restricted to in-frame clones and leaves out a portion. The repertoire holds some 130,000 clones, with around 80% as singletons. Input material: peripheral blood. The source is a man between 60 and 75 years old with acute or convalescent COVID-19. CDR3s include the opening cysteine and the closing phenylalanine or tryptophan. Clone sizes are given selectively: once, few, many, or a class where the clone is expanded.

len | j_gene | abundance | v_gene | CDR3aa
15 | TRBJ2-7 | NA | TRBV7-6 | CASSKRGGTVYEQYF
14 | TRBJ1-6 | NA | TRBV7-8 | CASSLNWTPPFLHF
15 | TRBJ2-3 | NA | TRBV15 | CATSPDRGRLDTQYF
14 | TRBJ1-5 | NA | TRBV20-1 | CSASGGWGNQPQHF
14 | TRBJ1-5 | NA | TRBV7-2 | CASSPSGGNQPQHF
14 | TRBJ2-1 | NA | TRBV11-1 | CASSLATAYNEQFF
21 | TRBJ1-6 | NA | TRBV6-1 | CASSEARGTGWLSSYNSPLHF
14 | TRBJ1-2 | NA | TRBV6-2/TRBV6-3 | CASSYAGRDRGYTF
15 | TRBJ2-5 | NA | TRBV18 | CASSPQRQGAKTQYF
15 | TRBJ1-3 | NA | TRBV6-5 | CASTPGSGSGNTIYF
15 | TRBJ2-5 | NA | TRBV9 | CASGVAGGEGETQYF
16 | TRBJ1-6 | NA | TRBV5-1 | CASSLTGVGYNSPLHF
15 | TRBJ1-2 | NA | TRBV5-1 | CASRPLLTFNYGYTF
13 | TRBJ2-2 | NA | TRBV28 | CASSSILTGELFF
14 | TRBJ1-1 | NA | TRBV6-5 | CASRWERVNTEAFF
14 | TRBJ1-3 | NA | TRBV3-1/TRBV3-2 | CASSQQGAGNTIYF
12 | TRBJ1-5 | NA | TRBV28 | CASTEGNQPQHF
15 | TRBJ1-4 | NA | TRBV6-5 | CASSTGQGAYEKLFF
15 | TRBJ1-1 | NA | TRBV27 | CASSLEPGGNTEAFF
10 | TRBJ2-5 | NA | TRBV20-1 | CSAFLETQYF
15 | TRBJ2-1 | NA | TRBV9 | CASSEEGRSYNEQFF
19 | TRBJ2-5 | NA | TRBV7-6 | CASSAYGGTASGRVETQYF
13 | TRBJ2-7 | NA | TRBV7-8 | CASSLQESYEQYF
19 | TRBJ2-1 | NA | TRBV3-1/TRBV3-2 | CASSHDRVSGGSSYNEQFF
13 | TRBJ1-1 | NA | TRBV4-3 | CASSLDGGTEAFF
15 | TRBJ2-3 | NA | TRBV27 | CASSILGDSTDTQYF
15 | TRBJ1-6 | once | TRBV6-5 | CASKAGQVMDSPLHF
16 | TRBJ2-5 | NA | TRBV18 | CASSPPRGQLGETQYF
13 | TRBJ1-4 | NA | TRBV7-9 | CASSFDSNEKLFF
18 | TRBJ2-3 | NA | TRBV5-8 | CASSAGGTSGASTDTQYF
11 | TRBJ1-4 | NA | TRBV6-6 | CASSKAAGLYF
13 | TRBJ1-5 | few | TRBV19 | CASSISVLQPQHF